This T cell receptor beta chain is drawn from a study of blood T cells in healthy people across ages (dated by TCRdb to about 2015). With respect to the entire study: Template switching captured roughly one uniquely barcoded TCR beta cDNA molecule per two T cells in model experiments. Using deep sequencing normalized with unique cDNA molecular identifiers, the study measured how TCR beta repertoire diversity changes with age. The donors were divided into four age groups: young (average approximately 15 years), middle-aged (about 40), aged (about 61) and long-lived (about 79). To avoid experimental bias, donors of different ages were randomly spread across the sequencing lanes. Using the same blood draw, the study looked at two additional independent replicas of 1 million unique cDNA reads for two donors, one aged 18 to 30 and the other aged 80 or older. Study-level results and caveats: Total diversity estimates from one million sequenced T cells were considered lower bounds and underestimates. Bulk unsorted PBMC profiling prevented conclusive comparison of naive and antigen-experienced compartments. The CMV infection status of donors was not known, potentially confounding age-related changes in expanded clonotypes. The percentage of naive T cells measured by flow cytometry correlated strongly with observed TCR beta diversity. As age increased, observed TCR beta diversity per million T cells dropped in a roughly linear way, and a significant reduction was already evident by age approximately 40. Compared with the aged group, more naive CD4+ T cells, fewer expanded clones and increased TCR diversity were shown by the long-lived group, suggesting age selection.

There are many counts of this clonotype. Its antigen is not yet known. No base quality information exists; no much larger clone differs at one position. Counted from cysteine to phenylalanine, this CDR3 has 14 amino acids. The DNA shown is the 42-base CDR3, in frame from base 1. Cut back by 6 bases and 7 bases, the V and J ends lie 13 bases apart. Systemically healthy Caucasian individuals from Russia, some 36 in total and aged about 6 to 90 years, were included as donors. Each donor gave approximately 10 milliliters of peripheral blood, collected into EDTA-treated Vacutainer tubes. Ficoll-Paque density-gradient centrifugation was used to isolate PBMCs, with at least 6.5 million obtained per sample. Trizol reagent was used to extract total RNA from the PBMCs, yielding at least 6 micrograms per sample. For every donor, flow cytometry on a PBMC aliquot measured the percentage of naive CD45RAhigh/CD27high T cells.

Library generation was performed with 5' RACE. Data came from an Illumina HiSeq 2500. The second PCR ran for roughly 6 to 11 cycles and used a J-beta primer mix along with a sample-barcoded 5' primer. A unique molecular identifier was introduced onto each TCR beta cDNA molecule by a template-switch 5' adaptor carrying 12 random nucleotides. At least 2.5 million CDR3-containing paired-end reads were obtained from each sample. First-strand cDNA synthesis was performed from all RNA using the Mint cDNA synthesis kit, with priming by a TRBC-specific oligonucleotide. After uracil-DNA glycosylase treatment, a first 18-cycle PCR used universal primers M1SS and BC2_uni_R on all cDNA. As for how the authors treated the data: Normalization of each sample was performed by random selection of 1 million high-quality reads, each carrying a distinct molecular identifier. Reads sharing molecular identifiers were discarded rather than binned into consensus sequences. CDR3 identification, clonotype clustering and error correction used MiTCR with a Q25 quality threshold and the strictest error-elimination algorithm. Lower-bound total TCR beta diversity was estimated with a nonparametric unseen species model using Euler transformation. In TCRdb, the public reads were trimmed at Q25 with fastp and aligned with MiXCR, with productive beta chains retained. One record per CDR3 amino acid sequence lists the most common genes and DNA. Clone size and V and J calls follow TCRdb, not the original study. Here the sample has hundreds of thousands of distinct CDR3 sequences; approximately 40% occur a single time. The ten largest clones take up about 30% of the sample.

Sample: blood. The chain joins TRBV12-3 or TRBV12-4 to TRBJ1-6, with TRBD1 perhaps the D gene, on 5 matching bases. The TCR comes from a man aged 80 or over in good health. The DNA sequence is TGTGCCAGCAGCAGGGACGCCCGAAATTCACCCCTCCACTTT. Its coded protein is CASSRDARNSPLHF.